This T cell receptor (beta chain) was identified during a study of CXCR3-negative and CXCR3-positive naive CD8 T cells. Through 5' RACE with UMI labels, the TRB cDNA libraries were prepared. From its re-call of the 5' RACE reads, TCRdb lists each CDR3 protein once, without DNA. The record lists about 50,000 distinct CDR3 sequences, of which the ten most abundant hold approximately 0.56%. Germline lookup yields CDR1 SEHNR and CDR2 FQNEAQ (reference sequence). The CDR3 has 15 residues. Overall study findings and caveats: The study found more hydrophobic TRB CDR3s in CXCR3-positive naive cells than in CXCR3-negative naive cells. The study found CXCR3 expression partially decreased after cryopreservation and ran most assays on fresh PBMCs.

Details on this clonotype: Its antigen is still unknown.

Cells classed as naive CD8+ T cells were CD45RO-CCR7+CD27+CD95-. The sequencing input was naive CXCR3+ CD8+ T cells from blood. Subset of the sample: CD45RO-CCR7+CD27+CD95- naive CD8+ T cells expressing CXCR3 (TNR3+). The receptor comes from a human donor in good health. Some clones in this sample may be carry-over from other donors' samples. The genes are TRBV7-9 and TRBJ2-2. The CDR3 spells CASSLRIGNTGELFF.